The 13 T cell receptor beta chains listed next were all sequenced from one sample in a study of response to subunit inactivated influenza vaccine. TCRdb passed the RT-PCR reads through MiXCR, listing each CDR3 protein once. The data contain 800,000 to 1,000,000 distinct CDR3 sequences, around 21% of them singletons. Sequencing was performed on PBMCs from blood, taken 4 to 6 days after vaccination. These receptor sequences come from a man in his fifties who received an inactivated influenza vaccine.

This rearrangement joins TRBV6-1 to TRBJ2-5, with a possible D match to TRBD1 (6 bases). The V and J ends lost 0 bases and 7 bases respectively, with 12 bases between them. The germline V gene has CDR1 MNHNS and CDR2 SASEGT. The length of the CDR3 is 14 residues. CDR3 sequence (DNA): TGTGCCAGCAGTGAAGCGTCAGGGGTCGGGACCCAGTACTTC. This translates into CASSEASGVGTQYF.

V gene TRBV6-5 combines with J gene TRBJ2-5, with TRBD2 matching over 15 bases. Germline values: CDR1 MNHEY, CDR2 SVGAGI. Unmatched junction bases numbered 5, after V lost 4 bases and J lost 2 bases. CDR3 length: 17 amino acids. The CDR3 spells CASSLGTSGRPQETQYF. As DNA, the CDR3 is TGTGCCAGCAGTTTGGGGACTAGCGGGAGGCCGCAAGAGACCCAGTACTTC.

The rearrangement uses TRBV27 and TRBJ2-7, with D unclear. The length of the CDR3 is 13 residues. V was trimmed by 6 bases and J by 1 base, leaving 10 bases between them. The V gene's germline CDR1 is MNHEY and CDR2 SMNVEV (reference sequence). CDR3 in DNA: TGTGCCAGCAGCCCCCAGGAGTCCTACGAGCAGTACTTC. This gives the protein CASSPQESYEQYF.

There are a few counts of this clonotype. The CDR3 loop is CASSQDFGTAILTYTF. As DNA, the CDR3 is TGCGCCAGCAGCCAAGATTTTGGGACAGCTATCTTGACCTACACCTTC. J is TRBJ1-2 and V is TRBV4-3; TRBD1 aligns across 7 bases. J gave up 10 bases and V 0 bases, and 14 bases lay outside the gene matches. The CDR3 has 16 amino acids. CDR1 is LGHNA and CDR2 is YSLEER in the germline V gene.

The chain joins TRBV6-2 or TRBV6-3 to TRBJ2-3; no clear D. V gave up 6 bases and J gave up 7 bases, with 8 bases separating them. Germline V gene lookup returns CDR1 MNHEY and CDR2 SVGEGT. CDR3 length equals 11 residues. The CDR3 here is CASRESNTQYF. For the CDR3, the DNA is TGTGCCAGCAGGGAGTCCAATACGCAGTATTTT.

The rearrangement links TRBV7-9 to TRBJ1-1, with D unresolved. V lost 0 bases and J 7 bases, leaving 9 bases between the germline ends. The CDR3 is made up of 13 amino acids. The germline gives CDR1 SEHNR, CDR2 FQNEAQ (reference sequence). The CDR3 coding sequence is TGTGCCAGCAGCTTAGCGGTTTACGGTGAAGCTTTCTTT. This encodes CASSLAVYGEAFF.

This clonotype occurred a few times. The chain joins TRBV5-1 to TRBJ2-3, with D unresolved. The germline V gene has CDR1 SGHRS and CDR2 YFSETQ. CDR3 length: 14 residues. V gave up 0 bases and J gave up 4 bases, with 9 bases separating them. For the CDR3, the DNA is TGCGCCAGCAGCTTGGCTCTGGTCGCAGATACGCAGTATTTT. It codes for CASSLALVADTQYF. Full variable domain (rest looked up from reference TRBV5-1 and TRBJ2-3): KAGVTQTPRYLIKTRGQQVTLSCSPISGHRSVSWYQQTPGQGLQFLFEYFSETQRNKGNFPGRFSGRQFSNSRSEMNVSTLELGDSALYLCASSLALVADTQYFGPGTRLTVL.

The rearrangement joins TRBV29-1 to TRBJ1-1; D perhaps matches TRBD1 (6 bases). This CDR3 has 14 amino acids. Trimming removed 8 bases from V and 1 base from J, with 17 bases in between. Germline CDR1 and CDR2: SQVTM and ANQGSEA. Written as DNA, the CDR3 is TGCAGCCTCAGGTGGCAGGGGAAGAACACTGAAGCTTTCTTT. It yields the protein CSLRWQGKNTEAFF.

This sequence joins TRBV4-2 and TRBJ1-1; no clear D gene. This CDR3 region has 15 residues. V shed 0 bases and J shed 0 bases, with 8 bases lying between them. Germline CDR1 is LGHNA and CDR2 is YNFKEQ. The CDR3 region has the DNA TGTGCCAGCAGCCAAGATGTTTCAGTGAACACTGAAGCTTTCTTT. As protein: CASSQDVSVNTEAFF.

This rearrangement joins TRBV29-1 to TRBJ2-7, with D possibly being TRBD2 (5 bases). CDR1 and CDR2 from the germline V gene are SQVTM and ANQGSEA. The CDR3 covers 15 residues. Trimming took off 3 bases at V and 7 bases at J, with 22 bases between the two ends. The CDR3 DNA sequence: TGCAGCGTTGAGCTAGCCGGCGGACCCTTTGGAGAGCAGTACTTC. Its protein product is CSVELAGGPFGEQYF.

V and J are TRBV20-1 and TRBJ2-5; D might be TRBD1 or TRBD2, each matching 5 bases. The germline V gene has CDR1 DFQATT and CDR2 SNEGSKA (reference sequence). The V end lost 5 bases, the J end lost 1 base, and 14 bases lay between the germline ends. This CDR3 spans 14 amino acids. Here the CDR3 DNA reads TGCAGTGCTGACGGGACCGTGCGCCAAGAGACCCAGTACTTC. Its translation is CSADGTVRQETQYF.

V gene TRBV20-1 combines with J gene TRBJ2-6, with TRBD1 identical over 10 bases. The germline CDR1 and CDR2 sequences are DFQATT and SNEGSKA (reference sequence). The CDR3 consists of 17 residues. With V trimmed by 4 bases and J by 1 base, 7 bases remained unmatched. CDR3 amino acids: CSANPGQGISGANVLTF. The CDR3 coding sequence is TGCAGTGCTAACCCGGGACAGGGGATATCTGGGGCCAACGTCCTGACTTTC.

V and J are TRBV11-2 and TRBJ2-7; D is perhaps TRBD2 (5 bases). The germline CDR1 and CDR2 sequences are SGHAT and FQNNGV. V was trimmed by 3 bases and J by 6 bases, leaving 12 bases between them. The CDR3 length is 13 residues. Here the CDR3 reads CASSFDYQSEQYF. CDR3 nucleotide sequence: TGTGCCAGCAGCTTCGACTATCAAAGCGAGCAGTACTTC.